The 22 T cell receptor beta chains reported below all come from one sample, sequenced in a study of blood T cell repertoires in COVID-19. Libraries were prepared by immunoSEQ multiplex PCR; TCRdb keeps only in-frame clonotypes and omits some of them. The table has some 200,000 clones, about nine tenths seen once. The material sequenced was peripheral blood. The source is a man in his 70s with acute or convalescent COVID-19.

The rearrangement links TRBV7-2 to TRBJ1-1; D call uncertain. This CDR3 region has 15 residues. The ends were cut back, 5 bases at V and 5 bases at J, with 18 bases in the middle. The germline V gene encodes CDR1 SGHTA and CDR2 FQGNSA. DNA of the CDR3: TGTGCCAGCAGCGTGGAGTCTCTAATATTTACTGAAGCTTTCTTT. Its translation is CASSVESLIFTEAFF. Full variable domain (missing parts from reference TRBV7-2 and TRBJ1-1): GAGVSQSPSNKVTEKGKDVELRCDPISGHTALYWYRQSLGQGLEFLIYFQGNSAPDKSGLPSDRFSAERTGGSVSTLTIQRTQQEDSAVYLCASSVESLIFTEAFFGQGTRLTVV.

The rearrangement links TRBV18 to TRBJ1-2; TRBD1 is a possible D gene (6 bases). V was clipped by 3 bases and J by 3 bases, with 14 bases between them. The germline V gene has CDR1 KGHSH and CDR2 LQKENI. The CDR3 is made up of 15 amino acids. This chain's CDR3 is CASSPGGQGYYGYTF. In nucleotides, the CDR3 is TGTGCCAGCTCACCGGGCGGCCAGGGGTACTATGGCTACACCTTC.

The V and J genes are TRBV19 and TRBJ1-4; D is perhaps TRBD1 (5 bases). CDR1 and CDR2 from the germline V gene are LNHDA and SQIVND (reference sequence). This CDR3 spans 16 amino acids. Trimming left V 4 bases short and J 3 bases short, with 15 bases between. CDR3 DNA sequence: TGTGCCAGTAGTACCCAATGGGGCACGGCTAATGAAAAACTGTTTTTT. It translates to CASSTQWGTANEKLFF.

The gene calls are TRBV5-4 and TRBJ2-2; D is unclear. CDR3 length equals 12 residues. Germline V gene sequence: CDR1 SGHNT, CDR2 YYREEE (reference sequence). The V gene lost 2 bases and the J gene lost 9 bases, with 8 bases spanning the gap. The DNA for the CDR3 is TGTGCCAGCAGCTTCCAAACTCGGGAGCTGTTTTTT. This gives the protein CASSFQTRELFF.

This CDR3 is CASSLRPGLAGVGDEQFF. As DNA, the CDR3 is TGTGCCAGCAGCCTTCGGCCGGGACTAGCGGGAGTGGGGGATGAGCAGTTCTTC. The rearrangement joins TRBV7-2 to TRBJ2-1; 14 positions agree with TRBD2. This CDR3 is 18 amino acids long. In germline, CDR1 is SGHTA, CDR2 FQGNSA. V lost 5 bases to trimming and J lost 8 bases; unmatched junction nucleotides: 14.

CDR3 DNA: TGTGCCAGCAGCGTAGGGGTAGGGGATAAACTGTTTTTT. Its translation is CASSVGVGDKLFF. The V and J genes are TRBV9 and TRBJ1-4, with D maybe TRBD1 (5 bases). The CDR3 loop spans 13 amino acids. The V end lost 0 bases, the J end lost 11 bases, and 11 bases lay between the germline ends. Germline V gives CDR1 SGDLS, CDR2 YYNGEE. The variable domain in full, completed from reference TRBV9 and TRBJ1-4, reads DSGVTQTPKHLITATGQRVTLRCSPRSGDLSVYWYQQSLDQGLQFLIQYYNGEERAKGNILERFSAQQFPDLHSELNLSSLELGDSALYFCASSVGVGDKLFFGSGTQLSVL.

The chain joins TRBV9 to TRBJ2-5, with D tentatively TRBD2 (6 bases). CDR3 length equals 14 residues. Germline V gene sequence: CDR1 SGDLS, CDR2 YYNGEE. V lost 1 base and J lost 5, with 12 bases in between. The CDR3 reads CASSVTGDPETQYF. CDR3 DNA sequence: TGTGCCAGCAGCGTAACGGGGGACCCGGAGACCCAGTACTTC.

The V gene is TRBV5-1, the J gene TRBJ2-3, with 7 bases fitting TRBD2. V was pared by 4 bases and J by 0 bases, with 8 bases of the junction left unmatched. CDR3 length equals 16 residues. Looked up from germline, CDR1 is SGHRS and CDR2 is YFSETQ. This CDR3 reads CASSDPAGVSTDTQYF. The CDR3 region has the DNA TGCGCCAGCAGCGATCCTGCGGGGGTTAGCACAGATACGCAGTATTTT.

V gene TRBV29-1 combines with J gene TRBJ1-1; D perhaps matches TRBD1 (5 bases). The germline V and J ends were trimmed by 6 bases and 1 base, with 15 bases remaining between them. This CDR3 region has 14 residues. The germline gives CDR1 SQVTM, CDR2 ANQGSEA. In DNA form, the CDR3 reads TGCAGCGTCGGGGGGAGTTTGAAGAACACTGAAGCTTTCTTT. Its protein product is CSVGGSLKNTEAFF.

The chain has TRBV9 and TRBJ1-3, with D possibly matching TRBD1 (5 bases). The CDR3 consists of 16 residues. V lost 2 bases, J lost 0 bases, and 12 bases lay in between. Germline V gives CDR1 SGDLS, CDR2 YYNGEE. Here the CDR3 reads CASSVDSPDSGNTIYF. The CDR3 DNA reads TGTGCCAGCAGCGTTGACAGCCCGGACTCTGGAAACACCATATATTTT.

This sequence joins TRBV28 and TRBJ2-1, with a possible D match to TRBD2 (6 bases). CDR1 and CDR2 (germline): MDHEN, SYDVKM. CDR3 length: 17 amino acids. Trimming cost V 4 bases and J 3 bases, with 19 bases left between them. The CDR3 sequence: CASSSPAGPLYYNEQFF. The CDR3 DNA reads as TGTGCCAGCAGTTCTCCCGCGGGACCCCTCTACTACAATGAGCAGTTCTTC.

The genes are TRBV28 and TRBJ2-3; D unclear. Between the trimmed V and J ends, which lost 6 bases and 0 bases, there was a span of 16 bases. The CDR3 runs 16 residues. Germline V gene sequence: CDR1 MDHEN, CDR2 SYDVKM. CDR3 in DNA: TGTGCCAGCAGGGAACCGTCTTGGGCTAGCACAGATACGCAGTATTTT. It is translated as CASREPSWASTDTQYF.

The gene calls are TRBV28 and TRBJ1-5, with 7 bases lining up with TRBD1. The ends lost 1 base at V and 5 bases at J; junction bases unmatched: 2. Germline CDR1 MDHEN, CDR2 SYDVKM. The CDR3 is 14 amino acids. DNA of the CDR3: TGTGCCAGCAGTTTATACAGGGGCGATCAGCCCCAGCATTTT. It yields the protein CASSLYRGDQPQHF.

CDR3 loop: CASSPPGVAEKLFF. For the CDR3, the DNA is TGTGCCAGCTCACCACCAGGGGTGGCTGAAAAACTGTTTTTT. The chain carries TRBV18 and TRBJ1-4, with a weak D call TRBD1 (5 bases). Germline V gives CDR1 KGHSH, CDR2 LQKENI. Trimming stripped 0 bases from V and 7 bases from J, with 9 bases between. The CDR3 length is 14 residues.

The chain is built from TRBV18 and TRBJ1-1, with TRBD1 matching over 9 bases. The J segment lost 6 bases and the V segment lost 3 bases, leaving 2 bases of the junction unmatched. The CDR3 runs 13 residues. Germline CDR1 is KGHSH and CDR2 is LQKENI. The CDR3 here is CASSPRQGAEAFF. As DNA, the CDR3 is TGTGCCAGCTCACCTCGACAGGGGGCTGAAGCTTTCTTT.

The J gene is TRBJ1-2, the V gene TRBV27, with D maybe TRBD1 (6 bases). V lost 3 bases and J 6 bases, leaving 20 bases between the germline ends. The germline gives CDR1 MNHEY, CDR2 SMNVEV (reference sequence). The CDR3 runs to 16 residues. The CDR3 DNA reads TGTGCCAGCAGTTTCTCGCTCGTTGACAGGACCAATGGCTACACCTTC. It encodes CASSFSLVDRTNGYTF.

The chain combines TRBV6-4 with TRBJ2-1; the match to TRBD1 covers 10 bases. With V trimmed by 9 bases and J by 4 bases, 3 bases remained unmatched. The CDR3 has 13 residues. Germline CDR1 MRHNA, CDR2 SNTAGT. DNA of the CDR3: TGTGCCAGAGGGACAGGGGCATACAATGAGCAGTTCTTC. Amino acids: CARGTGAYNEQFF.

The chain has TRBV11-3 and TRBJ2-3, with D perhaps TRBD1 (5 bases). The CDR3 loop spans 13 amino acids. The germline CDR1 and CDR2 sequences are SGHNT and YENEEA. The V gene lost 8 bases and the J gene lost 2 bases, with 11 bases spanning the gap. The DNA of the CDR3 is TGTGCCAGCGGGGCGGCTCCCACAGATACGCAGTATTTT. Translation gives CASGAAPTDTQYF.

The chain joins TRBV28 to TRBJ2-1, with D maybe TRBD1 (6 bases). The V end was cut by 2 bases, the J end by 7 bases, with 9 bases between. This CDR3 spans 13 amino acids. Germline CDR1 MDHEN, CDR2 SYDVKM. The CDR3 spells CASSLNRENEQFF. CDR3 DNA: TGTGCCAGCAGTTTAAACAGGGAAAATGAGCAGTTCTTC.

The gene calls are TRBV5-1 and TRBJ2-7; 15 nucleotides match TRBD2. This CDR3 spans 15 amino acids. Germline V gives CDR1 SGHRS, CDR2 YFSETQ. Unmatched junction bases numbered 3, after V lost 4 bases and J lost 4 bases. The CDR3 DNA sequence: TGCGCCAGCAGCCCGGGGACTAGCGGGGGGTACGAGCAGTACTTC. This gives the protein CASSPGTSGGYEQYF.

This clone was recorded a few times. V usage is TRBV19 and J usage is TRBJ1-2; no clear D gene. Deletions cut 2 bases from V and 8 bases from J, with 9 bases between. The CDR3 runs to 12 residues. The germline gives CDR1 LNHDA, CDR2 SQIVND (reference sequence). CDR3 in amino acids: CASSITRGGYTF. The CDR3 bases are TGTGCCAGTAGTATAACCCGGGGAGGCTACACCTTC.

The CDR3 protein is CASSLALLGTGITEAFF. The CDR3 nucleotides read TGTGCCAGCAGCTTAGCGCTTCTCGGGACAGGTATCACTGAAGCTTTCTTT. This chain joins TRBV7-2 and TRBJ1-1; 8 nucleotides match TRBD1. Germline CDR1 and CDR2: SGHTA and FQGNSA. Trimming at V came to 0 bases and at J to 4 bases, leaving 10 bases not matched to a gene. The CDR3 is 17 amino acids.